These 17 T cell receptor beta chains were sequenced from one sample in a study of PD-L1 blockade in urothelial cancer (TCRdb year 2017). The library was obtained by the immunoSEQ multiplex PCR assay. TCRdb holds this immuneACCESS table with in-frame rearrangements only. Some clones are missing; in checked studies, unresolved V genes explain under half, and the rest has no known cause. The sample yields over 40,000 clones; around 80% were counted once. The leading ten clones occupy under 4% of the sample. Specimen: PBMCs, collected around atezolizumab (anti-PD-L1) treatment. These receptors were obtained from a man between 65 and 85 years old with urothelial cancer.

The chain is built from TRBV10-2 and TRBJ1-1, with 9 positions matching TRBD1. The CDR3 consists of 15 residues. J gave up 0 bases and V 3 bases, and 2 bases lay outside the gene matches. Germline V CDR1 and CDR2: WSHSY, SAAADI. The CDR3 DNA is TGCGCCAGCAGTGACGGACAGGGGATGAACACTGAAGCTTTCTTT. It yields the protein CASSDGQGMNTEAFF.

The J gene is TRBJ1-6, the V gene TRBV7-2; a weak D match, TRBD1 (5 bases). The CDR3 spans 13 residues. Germline CDR1 and CDR2: SGHTA and FQGNSA. V dropped 4 bases and J dropped 11 bases, with 12 bases sitting between them. This chain's CDR3 is CASSSSRGTPLHF. The CDR3 DNA is TGTGCCAGCAGCTCCTCCCGGGGGACACCCCTCCACTTT.

The chain uses TRBV7-2 and TRBJ1-1; the D is unclear. Between the trimmed V and J ends, which lost 2 bases and 2 bases, there was a span of 15 bases. The CDR3 covers 16 residues. The germline V gene has CDR1 SGHTA and CDR2 FQGNSA. The CDR3 DNA sequence: TGTGCCAGCAGCTTAACGTTTAGCAGTACCAACACTGAAGCTTTCTTT. This gives the protein CASSLTFSSTNTEAFF.

This chain uses TRBV4-1 with TRBJ1-4; D is possibly TRBD1 (5 bases). V gave up 0 bases and J gave up 8 bases, with 10 bases separating them. The germline CDR1 and CDR2 sequences are MGHRA and YSYEKL. The CDR3 loop spans 14 amino acids. CDR3 sequence (DNA): TGCGCCAGCAGCCAAGAACCAGGGCGGGAAAAACTGTTTTTT. Translating it yields CASSQEPGREKLFF.

The CDR3 DNA is TGTGCCAGCAGCGTAGCAACCGGGGGTGGGAACATTCAGTACTTC. Its protein product is CASSVATGGGNIQYF. This rearrangement joins TRBV9 to TRBJ2-4, with a possible D match to TRBD2 (6 bases). Germline V lookup: CDR1 SGDLS, CDR2 YYNGEE. This CDR3 contains 15 residues. Trimming shortened V by 0 bases and J by 7 bases, and 14 bases separated the two germline ends.

The chain uses TRBV19 and TRBJ1-1; D is perhaps TRBD1 (6 bases). The V gene lost 5 bases and the J gene lost 1 base, with 11 bases spanning the gap. CDR3 size: 14 residues. Germline values: CDR1 LNHDA, CDR2 SQIVND (reference sequence). The DNA for the CDR3 is TGTGCCAGTAGTTTAGGACAGACGAACACTGAAGCTTTCTTT. Translated, it gives CASSLGQTNTEAFF.

This clone was picked up one time. The chain uses TRBV4-1 and TRBJ1-1; D gene uncertain. The length of the CDR3 is 16 residues. The germline V gene encodes CDR1 MGHRA and CDR2 YSYEKL. The ends were cut back, 0 bases at V and 11 bases at J, with 22 bases in the middle. Written as DNA, the CDR3 is TGCGCCAGCAGCCAAGATCGAGGCTTAGGCCTTGGTCGGGCTTTCTTT. Translating it yields CASSQDRGLGLGRAFF.

The genes are TRBV28 and TRBJ1-4, with D perhaps matching TRBD1 (6 bases). This CDR3 region has 14 residues. From germline, CDR1 is MDHEN and CDR2 SYDVKM. Trimming took off 3 bases at V and 8 bases at J, with 13 bases between the two ends. CDR3 nucleotides: TGTGCCAGCAGTTTTGTCGGACAGAAGGAAAAACTGTTTTTT. It yields the protein CASSFVGQKEKLFF.

This sequence joins TRBV4-1 and TRBJ2-7; weak D call: TRBD2 (6 bases). This CDR3 has 15 residues. The V gene lost 4 bases and the J gene lost 3 bases, with 16 bases spanning the gap. Germline-derived CDR1 and CDR2 are MGHRA and YSYEKL. Here the CDR3 DNA reads TGCGCCAGCAGCCCTCAAGCTAGCGCCAGCTACGAGCAGTACTTC. Translated: CASSPQASASYEQYF.

In DNA form, the CDR3 reads TGTGCCAGCAGCTTATCTCATGAAAAACTGTTTTTT. Encoded protein: CASSLSHEKLFF. The gene calls are TRBV7-9 and TRBJ1-4; D gene unclear. The CDR3 runs 12 residues. Germline V lookup: CDR1 SEHNR, CDR2 FQNEAQ (reference sequence). Trimming shortened V by 2 bases and J by 6 bases, and 4 bases separated the two germline ends.

The rearrangement links TRBV19 to TRBJ2-2, with 10 bases matching TRBD1. The V and J ends lost 8 bases and 6 bases, in that order; junction bases with no gene match: 9. The CDR3 has 15 amino acids. The germline CDR1 and CDR2 sequences are LNHDA and SQIVND (reference sequence). The CDR3 spells CASGGQGLGAGELFF. The CDR3 DNA reads as TGTGCCAGTGGGGGACAGGGGTTAGGGGCCGGGGAGCTGTTTTTT.

The rearrangement uses TRBV4-1 and TRBJ2-3; D is undetermined. Germline values: CDR1 MGHRA, CDR2 YSYEKL. This CDR3 spans 14 amino acids. The V end was cut by 0 bases, the J end by 4 bases, with 8 bases between. This CDR3 reads CASSQERIADTQYF. The CDR3 nucleotides are TGCGCCAGCAGCCAAGAAAGAATAGCAGATACGCAGTATTTT.

The chain couples TRBV7-2 to TRBJ1-1; 7 bases are shared with TRBD1. The CDR3 consists of 13 residues. V dropped 5 bases and J dropped 6; count of bases not matched to a gene: 6. Germline V lookup: CDR1 SGHTA, CDR2 FQGNSA. The CDR3 nucleotides read TGTGCCAGCAGCAAAAGGGGGCGGCCTGAAGCTTTCTTT. Translated: CASSKRGRPEAFF.

The V and J genes are TRBV28 and TRBJ2-5; 7 bases align to TRBD1. Trimming took 4 bases from V and 2 from J; bases not matched to a gene: 10. This CDR3 spans 16 amino acids. Germline V gives CDR1 MDHEN, CDR2 SYDVKM. The CDR3 DNA sequence: TGTGCCAGCAGTTCCCGTGGCAGGGGGTTGCAAGAGACCCAGTACTTC. Translated, it gives CASSSRGRGLQETQYF.

This chain joins TRBV5-5 and TRBJ1-2; 7 bases match TRBD1. V dropped 3 bases and J dropped 3; count of bases not matched to a gene: 2. The CDR3 is 13 residues long. Germline CDR1 and CDR2: SGHKS and YYEKEE (reference sequence). The DNA for the CDR3 is TGTGCCAGCAGCTCCGGACAGGACTATGGCTACACCTTC. Translation: CASSSGQDYGYTF.

This clone was observed a handful of times. This chain links TRBV5-6 with TRBJ2-2; the D gene is possibly TRBD2 (6 bases). Trimming took 4 bases from V and 1 from J, leaving 8 bases between them. The CDR3 contains 14 residues. Germline CDR1 SGHDT, CDR2 YYEEEE. The CDR3 DNA sequence: TGTGCCAGCAGCCCCGGGGGGAACACCGGGGAGCTGTTTTTT. Translation gives CASSPGGNTGELFF.

The count of this clone is one. V and J are TRBV27 and TRBJ1-5; a possible D gene is TRBD1 (6 bases). Germline lookup yields CDR1 MNHEY and CDR2 SMNVEV (reference sequence). Trimming took off 6 bases at V and 1 base at J, with 10 bases between the two ends. The length of the CDR3 is 14 residues. The CDR3 DNA sequence: TGTGCCAGCAGCGAACAGGGAAGCAATCAGCCCCAGCATTTT. It yields the protein CASSEQGSNQPQHF.